This TCR beta chain was obtained from a study of cytomegalovirus exposure and HLA in healthy donors (dated by TCRdb to the late 2010s). In the study overall: In an earlier analysis of 587 of the donors, 250 to 300 Gb of sequence data and 100 million or so unique TCR beta sequences from roughly 190 million T cells were reported. Roughly 300 gigabases of sequencing data and around 90 million unique TCR sequences made up an early release that covered roughly 670 HLA-typed donors. The genetic ancestry cluster associated with self-reported Caucasian donors included about 81% of the roughly 380 genotyped donors. The study aimed to test whether cataloging public T cell receptors could reveal signatures of past pathogen exposure. Using immunosequencing, the study profiled T cell repertoires from 500 to 800 subjects and related those repertoires to cytomegalovirus serostatus. Along with the roughly 670-subject first cohort, a separate validation cohort of over a hundred different subjects was used. High-throughput TCR immunosequencing, statistical association of individual TCRs with disease status, and machine learning were combined to predict cytomegalovirus infection status. A later analysis re-analyzed previously published TCR beta repertoires from hundreds of donors and added high-resolution HLA genotyping to study TCR occurrence patterns. In the later analysis, no new phenotypic data were used to find candidate immune exposures; instead, reliance was placed on TCR beta sequences and their occurrence across donors. An earlier analysis of several hundred of the donors used high-throughput TCR beta sequencing to judge whether each TCR beta V gene segment behaved as functional or pseudogenic. Donor age, sex, ethnicity and CMV serostatus were collected together with the repertoire data. Genome-wide SNP genotypes for about 55% of the roughly 670 donors were used in a later genetic analysis, which treated that subset as a discovery cohort. All discovery cohort repertoires had been generated on a single sequencing platform. Both class I and class II loci were covered by HLA typing, at four-digit resolution. Typing coverage differed by locus: A, B, C, DRB1 and DQB1 were typed in about 620-640 donors, DQA1 in about 550, DPA1 in nearly 610, and DPB1 in approximately 450. Because of strong linkage in the cohort, roughly five DR-DQ haplotypes were treated as single units for association and clustering. On average, roughly 240,000 unique TCR beta nucleotide sequences were sequenced per donor among a few hundred genotyped donors of the cohort, with 15% to 20% of those sequences being non-productive.

Broader findings and caveats from the paper: At a false discovery rate of 0.05, a later analysis linked 16,000 or so TCR beta sequences to specific HLA alleles. While some public TCRs were present in many individuals, most TCR sequences turned up only very rarely across donors. A later genetic analysis reported fewer N-insertions in productive TCRs among donors in an Asian-associated ancestry cluster than the roughly 640-donor mean. The study gave a list of about 150 TCR beta chains associated with cytomegalovirus. The only immune exposure information available for the cohort was CMV serostatus. Cytomegalovirus status was reported to be diagnosed by the classifier with high specificity and sensitivity in both the original and validation cohorts. The 87-base-pair reads could not distinguish some IMGT-functional V segments, including TRBV6-2 and TRBV6-3, so those segments were excluded. A later analysis found that TCR association rates varied across HLA loci, with DRB1 alleles showing the most associated TCRs and HLA-C alleles the fewest. In a later analysis, several top co-occurrence clusters were reported to appear linked to parvovirus B19, influenza, CMV and Epstein-Barr virus. V-gene and J-gene trimming of TCR beta chains was associated with a missense DCLRE1C variant in a later genetic analysis, and the association was replicated in an independent cohort. The earlier analysis of fewer than 750 of the donors excluded some 15 rarely observed V segments, including chromosome 9 orphons, because counts were too low. In an earlier analysis of a few hundred of the donors, most TCR beta V segments were observed in productive rearrangements about 90% or about 30% of the time, broadly matching IMGT annotations. Strong co-occurrence of HLA alleles, especially DR and DQ, made assigning TCR associations to individual alleles difficult. Linkage disequilibrium might explain the correlated functional status among segregating V segments, but an unknown experimental factor could not be excluded. Presence/absence analyses assumed roughly uniform sequencing depth across donors, an assumption that may not hold. A group of highly shared sequence variants was considered likely to be a technical artifact of the sequencing pipeline. In a later analysis, most CMV-associated TCR beta chains were found to appear HLA-restricted, with HLA associations seemingly driven largely by CMV exposure. In vitro tests confirmed that three of the cytomegalovirus-associated TCR beta chains recognize cytomegalovirus antigens. HLA typing was unavailable for some donors at each locus, so association tests used only the typed subset. It was suggested by the authors that the approach could potentially be generalized to other disease states and immunological phenotypes. In a later analysis, HLA-associated TCR beta chains were found to be more clonally expanded and to have lower generation probabilities than equally common non-associated chains. A further reported finding was that TCR beta sequences accurately predicted the HLA-A and HLA-B alleles for most subjects in the first cohort. The cohort was sequenced for TCR beta chains only, and without alpha or paired-chain data the features that could be detected were limited.

Reading the germline V gene gives CDR1 SGHRS and CDR2 YFSETQ. The CDR3 covers 14 residues, taking in both the cysteine and the phenylalanine. CDR3 DNA only is kept here, 42 bases in frame from base 1. V trim: 4 bases; J trim: 5 bases; unmatched bases: 6. This clone was seen a few times. The target of this receptor is not known. No qualities accompany the bases; no much larger clone lies one base away. The library came from the immunoSEQ multiplex PCR assay. The multiplex PCR relied on a mix of 60 forward primers for TCR Vbeta segments and 13 reverse primers for TCR Jbeta segments. The CDR3 region of rearranged TCR beta genes was amplified from genomic DNA with a multiplex PCR assay. Amplified TCR beta libraries were sequenced as 87-base-pair reads on the Illumina HiSeq System. As for the authors' bioinformatics: Across the 670 or so repertoires, a later analysis counted 80 million or so unique TCR beta chains, around 11 million of which were shared by at least two donors. Raw reads were error-corrected and collapsed into unique sequences with a nearest-neighbor algorithm that merged closely related sequences to remove PCR and sequencing errors. To assign V, D and J gene segments, CDR3 sequences were aligned to IMGT reference sequences. For a sequence to be retained, a match of at least six nucleotides was required to both a V gene segment and a J gene segment. Rearrangements were called productive when the CDR3 lacked stop codons and stayed in frame with V and J; all others were non-productive. Following IMGT convention, CDR3 was defined as the stretch from the second conserved V-encoded cysteine to the conserved J-encoded phenylalanine. The earlier analysis of some 580 of the donors excluded any sequence lacking an unambiguous match to a single V gene segment. An earlier analysis of fewer than 650 of the donors classified V segments as functional when productive rearrangements were above 56.7% and as segregating when the standard deviation between donors was above 5%. To diagnose cytomegalovirus status from the catalog of TCR beta chain sequences, a statistical classification framework was built. V and J gene assignment, in a later analysis, came from comparing TCR nucleotide sequences with IMGT/GENE-DB human TR gene sequences. The TCRdist pipeline was used in a later analysis to assign CDR3 sequences and most-parsimonious VDJ recombination scenarios. In a later analysis, each TCR beta chain was defined by its CDR3 amino acid sequence together with its V-gene family, and reads without a unique V-gene family were excluded. A later analysis removed 550 to 650 highly shared, low-generation-probability nucleotide sequences to deal with suspected cross-contamination and a sequencing artifact. In a later analysis, a clonal expansion index for each public chain was calculated from normalized within-repertoire ranks of inferred template counts. A later analysis computed generation probabilities with a VDJ recombination model fitted to out-of-frame rearrangements, and checked the results against IGoR. In a later analysis, TCR-TCR, TCR-HLA and TCR-CMV co-occurrence was scored with hypergeometric tests, and a repertoire-size bias correction was applied to TCR pairs. A later analysis estimated false discovery rates by permuting HLA or CMV assignments 20 times. In a later analysis, co-occurring TCRs were grouped using DBSCAN, and TCRdist sequence similarity was added for clustering within HLA-allele-positive subsets. Repertoires with fewer than 30,000 or more than 120,000 public chains, plus five repertoires with anomalous nucleotide sharing, were excluded from co-occurrence clustering. Sourced from immuneACCESS, this table was stored by TCRdb with only in-frame sequences that have V and J called. A share of the clones is absent; for the studies checked, an unresolved V gene accounts for under half, and the remainder has no known explanation. V and J calls and clone size are those listed in that table; D and trimming were worked out from the DNA. The sample table lists approximately 100,000 clones, 76% of them with a count of one. The leading ten clones occupy about 4% of the sample.

The cohort comprised some 700 healthy bone marrow donors. At the time of sampling, every cohort member was nominally healthy, though immune exposures that went unrecorded were likely present. The donor tested CMV seropositive and was one of the 289 seropositive cohort members. A peripheral blood sample was provided by each donor, and peripheral blood mononuclear cells were used for TCR beta sequencing. Genomic DNA extraction from the blood cell samples was performed with the Qiagen DNeasy Blood Extraction Kit. Specimen: PBMCs. The V and J segments used are TRBV5-1 and TRBJ1-1, and 9 junctional nucleotides match TRBD1. The TCR comes from a woman in her fifties or sixties in good health and CMV-seropositive. CDR3 reads: CASSAQGAGTEAFF. The bases read TGCGCCAGCAGCGCACAGGGGGCGGGAACTGAAGCTTTCTTT.